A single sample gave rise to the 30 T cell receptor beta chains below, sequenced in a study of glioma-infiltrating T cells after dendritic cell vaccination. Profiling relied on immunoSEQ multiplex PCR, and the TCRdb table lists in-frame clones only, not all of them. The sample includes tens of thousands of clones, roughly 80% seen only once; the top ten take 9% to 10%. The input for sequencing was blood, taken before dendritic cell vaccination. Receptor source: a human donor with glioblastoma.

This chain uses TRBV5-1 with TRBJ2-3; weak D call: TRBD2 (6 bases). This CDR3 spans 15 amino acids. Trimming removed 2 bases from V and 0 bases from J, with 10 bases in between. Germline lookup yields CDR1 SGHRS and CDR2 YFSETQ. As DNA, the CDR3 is TGCGCCAGCAGCTTCTTCGGGGGTAGCACAGATACGCAGTATTTT. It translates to CASSFFGGSTDTQYF.

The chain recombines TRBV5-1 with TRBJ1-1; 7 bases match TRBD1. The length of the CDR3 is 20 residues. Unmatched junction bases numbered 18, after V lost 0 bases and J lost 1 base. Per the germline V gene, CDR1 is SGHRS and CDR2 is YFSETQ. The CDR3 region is CASSLAFIVGGRQGNTEAFF. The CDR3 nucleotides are TGCGCCAGCAGCTTGGCCTTTATAGTGGGCGGAAGACAGGGGAACACTGAAGCTTTCTTT.

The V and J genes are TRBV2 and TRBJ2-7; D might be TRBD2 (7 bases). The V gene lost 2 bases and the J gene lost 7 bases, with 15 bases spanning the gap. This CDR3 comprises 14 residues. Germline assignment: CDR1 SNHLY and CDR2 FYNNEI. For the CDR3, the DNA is TGTGCCAGCAGTGAAAGGGGGGGCTGGGGTGAGCAGTACTTC. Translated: CASSERGGWGEQYF.

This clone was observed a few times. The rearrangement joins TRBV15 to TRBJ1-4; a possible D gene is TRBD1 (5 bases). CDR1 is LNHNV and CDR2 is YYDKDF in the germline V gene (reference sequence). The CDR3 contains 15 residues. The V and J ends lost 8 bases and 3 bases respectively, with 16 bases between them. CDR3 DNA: TGTGCCACCCGACATAGGGGCTTAGCTAATGAAAAACTGTTTTTT. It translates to CATRHRGLANEKLFF.

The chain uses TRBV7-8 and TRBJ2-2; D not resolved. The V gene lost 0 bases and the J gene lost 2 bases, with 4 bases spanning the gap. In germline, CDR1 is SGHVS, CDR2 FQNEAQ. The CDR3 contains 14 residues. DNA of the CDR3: TGTGCCAGCAGCTTAGCGAGCAACACCGGGGAGCTGTTTTTT. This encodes CASSLASNTGELFF.

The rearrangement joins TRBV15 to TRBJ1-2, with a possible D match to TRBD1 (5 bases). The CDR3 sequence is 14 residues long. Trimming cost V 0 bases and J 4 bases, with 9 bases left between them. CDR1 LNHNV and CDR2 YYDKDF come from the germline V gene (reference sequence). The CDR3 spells CATSRDRVGYGYTF. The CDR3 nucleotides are TGTGCCACCAGCAGAGACAGGGTCGGCTATGGCTACACCTTC.

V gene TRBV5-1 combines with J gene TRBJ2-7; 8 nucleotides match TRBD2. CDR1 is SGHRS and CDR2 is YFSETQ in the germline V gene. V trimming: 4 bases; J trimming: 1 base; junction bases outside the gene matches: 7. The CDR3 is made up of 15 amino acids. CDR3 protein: CASSPSGGYSYEQYF. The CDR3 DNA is TGCGCCAGCAGCCCGAGCGGGGGTTATTCCTACGAGCAGTACTTC.

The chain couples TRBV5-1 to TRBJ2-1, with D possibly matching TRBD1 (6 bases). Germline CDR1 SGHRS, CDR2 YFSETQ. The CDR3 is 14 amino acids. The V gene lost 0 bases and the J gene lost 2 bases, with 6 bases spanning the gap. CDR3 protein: CASSLGTAYNEQFF. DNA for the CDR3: TGCGCCAGCAGCTTGGGGACAGCCTACAATGAGCAGTTCTTC. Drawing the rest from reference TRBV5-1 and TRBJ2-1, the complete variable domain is KAGVTQTPRYLIKTRGQQVTLSCSPISGHRSVSWYQQTPGQGLQFLFEYFSETQRNKGNFPGRFSGRQFSNSRSEMNVSTLELGDSALYLCASSLGTAYNEQFFGPGTRLTVL.

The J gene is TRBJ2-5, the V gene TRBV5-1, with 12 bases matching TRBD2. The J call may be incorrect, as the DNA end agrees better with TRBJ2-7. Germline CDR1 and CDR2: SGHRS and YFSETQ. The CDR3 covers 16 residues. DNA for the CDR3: TGCGCCAGCACCTTCGCTAGCGGGGGGGGAATCTACGAGCAGTACTTC. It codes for CASTFASGGGIYEQYF.

The CDR3 region is CASSKEWTYEQYF. The CDR3 region has the DNA TGTGCCAGTAGTAAGGAGTGGACCTACGAGCAGTACTTC. V gene TRBV19 combines with J gene TRBJ2-7; D call uncertain. Germline CDR1 LNHDA, CDR2 SQIVND (reference sequence). The CDR3 totals 13 residues. V was clipped by 4 bases and J by 2 bases, with 9 bases between them. The whole variable domain, remainder taken from reference TRBV19 and TRBJ2-7, is DGGITQSPKYLFRKEGQNVTLSCEQNLNHDAMYWYRQDPGQGLRLIYYSQIVNDFQKGDIAEGYSVSREKKESFPLTVTSAQKNPTAFYLCASSKEWTYEQYFGPGTRLTVT.

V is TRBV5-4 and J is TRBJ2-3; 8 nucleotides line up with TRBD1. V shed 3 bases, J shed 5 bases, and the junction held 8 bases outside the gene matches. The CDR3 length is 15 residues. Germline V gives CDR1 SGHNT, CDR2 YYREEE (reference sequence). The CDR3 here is CASSSPGQEVDTQYF. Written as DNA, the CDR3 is TGTGCCAGCAGCTCCCCGGGACAGGAAGTAGATACGCAGTATTTT. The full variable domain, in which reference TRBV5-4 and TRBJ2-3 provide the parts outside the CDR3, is ETGVTQSPTHLIKTRGQQVTLRCSSQSGHNTVSWYQQALGQGPQFIFQYYREEENGRGNFPPRFSGLQFPNYSSELNVNALELDDSALYLCASSSPGQEVDTQYFGPGTRLTVL.

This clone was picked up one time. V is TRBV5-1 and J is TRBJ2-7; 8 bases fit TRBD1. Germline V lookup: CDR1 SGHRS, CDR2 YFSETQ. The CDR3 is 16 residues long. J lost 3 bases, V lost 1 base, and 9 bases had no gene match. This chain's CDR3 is CASSLSPDRASYEQYF. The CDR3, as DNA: TGCGCCAGCAGCTTGAGCCCGGACAGGGCCAGCTACGAGCAGTACTTC. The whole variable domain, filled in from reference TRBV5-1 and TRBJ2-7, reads KAGVTQTPRYLIKTRGQQVTLSCSPISGHRSVSWYQQTPGQGLQFLFEYFSETQRNKGNFPGRFSGRQFSNSRSEMNVSTLELGDSALYLCASSLSPDRASYEQYFGPGTRLTVT.

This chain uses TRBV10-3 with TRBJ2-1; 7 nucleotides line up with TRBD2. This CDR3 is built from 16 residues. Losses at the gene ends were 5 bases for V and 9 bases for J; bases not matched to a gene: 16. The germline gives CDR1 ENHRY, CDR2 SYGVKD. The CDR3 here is CAISSDVAGVKGEQFF. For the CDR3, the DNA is TGTGCCATCAGTAGTGATGTGGCGGGGGTAAAAGGTGAGCAGTTCTTC.

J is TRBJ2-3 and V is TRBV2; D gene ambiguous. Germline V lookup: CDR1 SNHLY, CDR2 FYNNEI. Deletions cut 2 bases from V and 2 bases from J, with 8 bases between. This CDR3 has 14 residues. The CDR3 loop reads CASSENRYTDTQYF. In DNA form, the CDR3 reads TGTGCCAGCAGTGAAAATCGGTACACAGATACGCAGTATTTT.

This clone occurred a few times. The CDR3 DNA is TGTGCCAGTAGCGGGGGACAGTCGGGAGCTAATGAAAAACTGTTTTTT. Translation gives CASSGGQSGANEKLFF. The V gene is TRBV19, the J gene TRBJ1-4; 7 bases map to TRBD1. Germline CDR1 reads LNHDA; CDR2 reads SQIVND (reference sequence). V gave up 6 bases and J gave up 3 bases; unmatched junction bases: 10. The CDR3 sequence is 16 residues long.

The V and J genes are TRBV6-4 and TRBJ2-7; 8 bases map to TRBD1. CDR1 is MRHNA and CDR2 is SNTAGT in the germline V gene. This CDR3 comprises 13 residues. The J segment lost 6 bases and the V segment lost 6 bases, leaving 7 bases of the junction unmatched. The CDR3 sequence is CASSVGTGTEQYF. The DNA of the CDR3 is TGTGCCAGCAGCGTAGGGACAGGAACCGAGCAGTACTTC.

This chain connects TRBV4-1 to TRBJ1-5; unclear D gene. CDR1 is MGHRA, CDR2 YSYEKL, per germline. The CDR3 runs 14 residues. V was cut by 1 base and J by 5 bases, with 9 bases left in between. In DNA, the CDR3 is TGCGCCAGCAGCCAAGTCAGAGACTATCAGCCCCAGCATTTT. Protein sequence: CASSQVRDYQPQHF.

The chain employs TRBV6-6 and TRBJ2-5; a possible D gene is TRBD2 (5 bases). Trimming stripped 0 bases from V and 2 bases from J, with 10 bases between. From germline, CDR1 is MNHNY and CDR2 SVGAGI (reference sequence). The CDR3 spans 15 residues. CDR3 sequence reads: CASSYSAGGQETQYF. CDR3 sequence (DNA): TGTGCCAGCAGTTACTCGGCAGGAGGACAAGAGACCCAGTACTTC.

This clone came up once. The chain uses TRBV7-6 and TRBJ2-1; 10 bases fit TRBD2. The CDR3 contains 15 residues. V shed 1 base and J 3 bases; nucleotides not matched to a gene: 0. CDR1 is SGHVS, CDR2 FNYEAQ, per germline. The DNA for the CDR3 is TGTGCCAGCAGCTTAGTAGCGGGGGGCTACAATGAGCAGTTCTTC. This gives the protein CASSLVAGGYNEQFF.

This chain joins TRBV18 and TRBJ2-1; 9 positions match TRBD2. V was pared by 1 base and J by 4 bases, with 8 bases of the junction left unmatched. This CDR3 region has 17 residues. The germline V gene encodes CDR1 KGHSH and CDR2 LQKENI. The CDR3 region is CASSPLGRTSVYNEQFF. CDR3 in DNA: TGTGCCAGCTCACCACTTGGCAGGACTAGCGTATACAATGAGCAGTTCTTC.

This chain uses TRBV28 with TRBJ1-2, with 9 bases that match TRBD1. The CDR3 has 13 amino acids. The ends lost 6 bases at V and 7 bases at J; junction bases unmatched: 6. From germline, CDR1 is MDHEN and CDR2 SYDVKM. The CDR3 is CASRDRGEIGYTF. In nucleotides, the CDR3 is TGTGCCAGCAGAGACAGGGGGGAAATTGGCTACACCTTC.

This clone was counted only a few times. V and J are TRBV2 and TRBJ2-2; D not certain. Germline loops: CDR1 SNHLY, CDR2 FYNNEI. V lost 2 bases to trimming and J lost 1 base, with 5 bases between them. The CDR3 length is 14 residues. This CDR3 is CASSEMRNTGELFF. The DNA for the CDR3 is TGTGCCAGCAGTGAAATGCGGAACACCGGGGAGCTGTTTTTT.

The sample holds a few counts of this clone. The DNA of the CDR3 is TGTGCCAGTCAGCGGGCCATATATTTT. This codes for CASQRAIYF. This chain joins TRBV6-4 and TRBJ1-3, with no clear D. Germline CDR1 and CDR2: MRHNA and SNTAGT. V gave up 9 bases and J gave up 11 bases, with 8 bases separating them. CDR3 length: 9 residues.

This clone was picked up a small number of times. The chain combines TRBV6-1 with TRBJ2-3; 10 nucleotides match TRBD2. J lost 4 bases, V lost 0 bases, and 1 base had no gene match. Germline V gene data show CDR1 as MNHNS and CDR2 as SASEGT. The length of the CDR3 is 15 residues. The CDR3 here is CASSEASGGPDTQYF. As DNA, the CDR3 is TGTGCCAGCAGTGAAGCTAGCGGGGGGCCAGATACGCAGTATTTT.

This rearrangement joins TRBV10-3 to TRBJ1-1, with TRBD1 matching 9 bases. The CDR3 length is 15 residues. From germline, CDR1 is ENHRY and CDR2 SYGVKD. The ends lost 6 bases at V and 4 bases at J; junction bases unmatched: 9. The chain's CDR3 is CAIRGPGQGPTEAFF. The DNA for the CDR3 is TGTGCCATCAGGGGTCCGGGACAGGGCCCCACTGAAGCTTTCTTT.

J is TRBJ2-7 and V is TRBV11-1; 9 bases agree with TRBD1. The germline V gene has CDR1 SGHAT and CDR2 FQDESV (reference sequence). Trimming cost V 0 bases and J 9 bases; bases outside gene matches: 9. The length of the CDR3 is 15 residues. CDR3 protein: CASSLALDRGIGQYF. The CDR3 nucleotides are TGTGCCAGCAGCTTAGCGTTGGACAGGGGAATCGGGCAGTACTTC.

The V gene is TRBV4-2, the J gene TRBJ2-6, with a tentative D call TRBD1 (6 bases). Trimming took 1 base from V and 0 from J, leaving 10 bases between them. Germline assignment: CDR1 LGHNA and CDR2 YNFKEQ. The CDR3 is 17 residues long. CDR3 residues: CASSQAGEFSGANVLTF. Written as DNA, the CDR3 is TGTGCCAGCAGCCAAGCAGGGGAATTCTCTGGGGCCAACGTCCTGACTTTC.

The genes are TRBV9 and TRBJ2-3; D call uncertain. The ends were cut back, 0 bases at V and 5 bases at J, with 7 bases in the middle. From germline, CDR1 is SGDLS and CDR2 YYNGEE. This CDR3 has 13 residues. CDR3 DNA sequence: TGTGCCAGCAGCGTAGTTAGTGGAGATACGCAGTATTTT. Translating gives CASSVVSGDTQYF.

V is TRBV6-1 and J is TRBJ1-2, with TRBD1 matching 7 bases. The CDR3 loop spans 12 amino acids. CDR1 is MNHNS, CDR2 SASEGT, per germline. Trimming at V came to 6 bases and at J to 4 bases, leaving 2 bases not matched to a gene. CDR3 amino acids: CASRGDSYGYTF. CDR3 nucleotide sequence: TGTGCCAGCAGGGGGGACAGCTATGGCTACACCTTC.

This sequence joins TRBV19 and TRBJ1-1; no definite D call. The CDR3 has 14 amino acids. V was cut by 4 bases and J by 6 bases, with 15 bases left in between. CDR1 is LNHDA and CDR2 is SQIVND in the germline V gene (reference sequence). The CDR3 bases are TGTGCCAGTAGTAAGGCGGCGGAGAGGCCTGAAGCTTTCTTT. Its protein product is CASSKAAERPEAFF.